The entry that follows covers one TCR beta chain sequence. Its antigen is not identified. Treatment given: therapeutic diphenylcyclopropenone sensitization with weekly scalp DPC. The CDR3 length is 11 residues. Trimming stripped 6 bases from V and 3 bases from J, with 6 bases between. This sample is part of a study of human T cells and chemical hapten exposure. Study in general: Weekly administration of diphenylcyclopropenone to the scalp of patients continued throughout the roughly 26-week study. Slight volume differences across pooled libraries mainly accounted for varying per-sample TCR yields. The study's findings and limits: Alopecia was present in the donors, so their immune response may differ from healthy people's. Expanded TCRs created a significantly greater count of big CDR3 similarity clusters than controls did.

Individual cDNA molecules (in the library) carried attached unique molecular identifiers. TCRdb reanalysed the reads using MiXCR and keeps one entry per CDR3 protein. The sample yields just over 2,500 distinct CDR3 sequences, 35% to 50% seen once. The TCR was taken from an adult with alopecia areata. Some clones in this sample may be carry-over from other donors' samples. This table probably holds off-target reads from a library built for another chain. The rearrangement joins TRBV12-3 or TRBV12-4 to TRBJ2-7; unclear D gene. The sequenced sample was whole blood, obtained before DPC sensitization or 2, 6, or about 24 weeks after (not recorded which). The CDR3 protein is CASSFNYEQYF. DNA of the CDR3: TGTGCCAGCAGCTTTAACTACGAGCAGTACTTC.